The present T cell receptor beta chain was sequenced within a study of blood T cell repertoires in COVID-19. Allocation to cohorts depended on clinical history reported by the participants. This CDR3 spans 18 amino acids. The J segment lost 2 bases and the V segment lost 3 bases, leaving 10 bases of the junction unmatched. Germline values: CDR1 SGHTA, CDR2 FQGNSA. Here immunoSEQ multiplex PCR was the method, and the copy in TCRdb shows in-frame clones only, minus some. This repertoire shows 300,000 to 500,000 clones, roughly 88% found once; its top ten account for 0.97%. The sample comprised PBMCs or T cells enriched from blood (not recorded which). The sequence derives from a woman in her 30s with acute COVID-19. The V and J genes are TRBV7-2 and TRBJ2-5; TRBD2 matches at 12 bases. The CDR3 loop reads CASSFSTSGGPRQETQYF. The DNA for the CDR3 is TGTGCCAGCAGCTTTTCGACTAGCGGGGGACCCCGTCAAGAGACCCAGTACTTC.